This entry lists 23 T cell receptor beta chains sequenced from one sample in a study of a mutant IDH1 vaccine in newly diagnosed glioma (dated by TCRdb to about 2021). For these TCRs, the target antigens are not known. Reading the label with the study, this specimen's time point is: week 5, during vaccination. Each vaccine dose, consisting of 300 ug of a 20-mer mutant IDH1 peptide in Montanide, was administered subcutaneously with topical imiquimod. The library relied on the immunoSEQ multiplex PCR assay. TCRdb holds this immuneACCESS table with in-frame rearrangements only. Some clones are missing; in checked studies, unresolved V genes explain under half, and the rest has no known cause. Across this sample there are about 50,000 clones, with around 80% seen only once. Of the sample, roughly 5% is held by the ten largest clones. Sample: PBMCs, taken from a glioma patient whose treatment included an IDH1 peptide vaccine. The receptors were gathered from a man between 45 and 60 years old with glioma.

CDR3 in amino acids: CASSRGGEETQYF. The DNA for the CDR3 is TGTGCCAGCAGCCGCGGGGGGGAAGAGACCCAGTACTTC. The chain is built from TRBV5-4 and TRBJ2-5, with TRBD2 matching 9 bases. CDR3 length equals 13 residues. Trimming removed 4 bases from V and 3 bases from J; junction bases left unmatched: 1. Per the germline V gene, CDR1 is SGHNT and CDR2 is YYREEE (reference sequence).

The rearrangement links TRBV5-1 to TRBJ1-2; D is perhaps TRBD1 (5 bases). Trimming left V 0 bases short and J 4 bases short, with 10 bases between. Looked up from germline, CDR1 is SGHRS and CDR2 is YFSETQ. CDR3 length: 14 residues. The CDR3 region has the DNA TGCGCCAGCAGCTTGGAGGGGCTCCCCTATGGCTACACCTTC. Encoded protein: CASSLEGLPYGYTF.

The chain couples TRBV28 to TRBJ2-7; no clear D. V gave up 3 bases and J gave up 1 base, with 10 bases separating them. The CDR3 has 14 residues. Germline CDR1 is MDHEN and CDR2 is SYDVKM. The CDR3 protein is CASSLGIGSYEQYF. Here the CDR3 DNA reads TGTGCCAGCAGTTTGGGAATAGGTTCCTACGAGCAGTACTTC.

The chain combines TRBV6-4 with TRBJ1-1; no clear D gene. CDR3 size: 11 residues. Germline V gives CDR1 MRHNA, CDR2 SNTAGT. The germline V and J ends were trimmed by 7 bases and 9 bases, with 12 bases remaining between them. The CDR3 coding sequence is TGTGCCAGCACCAGTAAGGGCAAAGCTTTCTTT. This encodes CASTSKGKAFF.

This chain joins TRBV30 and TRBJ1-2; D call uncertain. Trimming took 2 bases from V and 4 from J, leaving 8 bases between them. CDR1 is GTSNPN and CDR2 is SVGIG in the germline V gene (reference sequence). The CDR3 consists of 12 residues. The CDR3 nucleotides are TGTGCCTGGAGTAAGCTTAGCTATGGCTACACCTTC. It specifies CAWSKLSYGYTF.

The CDR3 protein is CASSQDFQGFGSGNTIYF. DNA of the CDR3: TGCGCCAGCAGCCAAGATTTCCAAGGCTTTGGCTCTGGAAACACCATATATTTT. The genes are TRBV4-1 and TRBJ1-3; D unresolved. Germline V lookup: CDR1 MGHRA, CDR2 YSYEKL. Trimming took 0 bases from V and 0 from J, leaving 15 bases between them. CDR3 length equals 18 residues.

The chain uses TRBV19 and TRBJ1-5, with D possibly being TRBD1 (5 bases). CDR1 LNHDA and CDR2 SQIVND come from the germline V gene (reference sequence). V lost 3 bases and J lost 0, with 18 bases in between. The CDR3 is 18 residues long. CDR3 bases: TGTGCCAGTAGTATCACTCAAGGGGTTGGATATAGCAATCAGCCCCAGCATTTT. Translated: CASSITQGVGYSNQPQHF.

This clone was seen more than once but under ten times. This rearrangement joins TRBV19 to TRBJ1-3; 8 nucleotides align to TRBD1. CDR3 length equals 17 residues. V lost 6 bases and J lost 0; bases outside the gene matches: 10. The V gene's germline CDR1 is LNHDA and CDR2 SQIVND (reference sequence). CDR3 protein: CASRQGDRSPSGNTIYF. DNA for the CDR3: TGTGCCAGTAGACAGGGGGATAGATCCCCCTCTGGAAACACCATATATTTT. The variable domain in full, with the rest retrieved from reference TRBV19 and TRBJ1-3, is DGGITQSPKYLFRKEGQNVTLSCEQNLNHDAMYWYRQDPGQGLRLIYYSQIVNDFQKGDIAEGYSVSREKKESFPLTVTSAQKNPTAFYLCASRQGDRSPSGNTIYFGEGSWLTVV.

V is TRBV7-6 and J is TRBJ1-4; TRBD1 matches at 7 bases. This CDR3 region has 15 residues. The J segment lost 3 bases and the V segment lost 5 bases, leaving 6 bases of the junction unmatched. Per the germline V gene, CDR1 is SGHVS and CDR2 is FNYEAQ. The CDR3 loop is CASSPNRGANEKLFF. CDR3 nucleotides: TGTGCCAGCAGCCCAAACAGGGGAGCTAATGAAAAACTGTTTTTT.

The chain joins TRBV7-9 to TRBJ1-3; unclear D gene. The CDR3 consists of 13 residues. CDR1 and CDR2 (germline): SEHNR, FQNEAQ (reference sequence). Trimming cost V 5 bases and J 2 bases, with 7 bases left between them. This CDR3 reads CASSMGTGNTIYF. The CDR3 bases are TGTGCCAGCAGCATGGGGACTGGAAACACCATATATTTT.

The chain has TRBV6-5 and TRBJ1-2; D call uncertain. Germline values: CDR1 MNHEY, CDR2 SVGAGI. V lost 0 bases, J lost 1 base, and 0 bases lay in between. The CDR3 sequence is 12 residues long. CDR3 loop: CASSYSNYGYTF. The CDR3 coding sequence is TGTGCCAGCAGTTACTCTAACTATGGCTACACCTTC.

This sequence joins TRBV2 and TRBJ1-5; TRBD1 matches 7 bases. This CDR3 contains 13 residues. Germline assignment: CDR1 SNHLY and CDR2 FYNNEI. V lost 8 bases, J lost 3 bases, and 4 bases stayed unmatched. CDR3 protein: CASSTGNNQPQHF. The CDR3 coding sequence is TGTGCCAGCTCGACAGGGAACAATCAGCCCCAGCATTTT.

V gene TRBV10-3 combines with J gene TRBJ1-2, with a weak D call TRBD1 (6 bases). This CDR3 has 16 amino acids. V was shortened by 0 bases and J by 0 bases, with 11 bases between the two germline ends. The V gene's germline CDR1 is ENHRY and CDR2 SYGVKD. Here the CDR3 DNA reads TGTGCCATCAGTGAGTCCTTGAGGGACACTAACTATGGCTACACCTTC. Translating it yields CAISESLRDTNYGYTF.

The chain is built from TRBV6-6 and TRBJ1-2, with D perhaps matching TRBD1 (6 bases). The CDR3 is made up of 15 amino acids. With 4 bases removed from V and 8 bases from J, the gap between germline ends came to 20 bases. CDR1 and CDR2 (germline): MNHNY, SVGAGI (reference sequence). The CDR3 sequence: CASSLETGPLSGYTF. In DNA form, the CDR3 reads TGTGCCAGCAGTTTGGAGACAGGTCCCTTGTCGGGCTACACCTTC.

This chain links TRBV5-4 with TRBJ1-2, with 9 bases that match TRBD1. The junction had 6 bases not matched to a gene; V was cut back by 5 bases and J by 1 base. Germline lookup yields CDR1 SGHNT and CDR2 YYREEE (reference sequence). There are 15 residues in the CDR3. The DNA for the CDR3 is TGTGCCAGCAGACGCACAGGGGGCAGTAACTATGGCTACACCTTC. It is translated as CASRRTGGSNYGYTF. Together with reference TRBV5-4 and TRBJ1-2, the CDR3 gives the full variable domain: ETGVTQSPTHLIKTRGQQVTLRCSSQSGHNTVSWYQQALGQGPQFIFQYYREEENGRGNFPPRFSGLQFPNYSSELNVNALELDDSALYLCASRRTGGSNYGYTFGSGTRLTVV.

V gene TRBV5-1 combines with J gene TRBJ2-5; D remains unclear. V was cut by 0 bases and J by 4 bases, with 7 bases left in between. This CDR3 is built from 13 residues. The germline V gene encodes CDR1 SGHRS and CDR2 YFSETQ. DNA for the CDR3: TGCGCCAGCAGCTTGGACTGGGGAGAGACCCAGTACTTC. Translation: CASSLDWGETQYF.

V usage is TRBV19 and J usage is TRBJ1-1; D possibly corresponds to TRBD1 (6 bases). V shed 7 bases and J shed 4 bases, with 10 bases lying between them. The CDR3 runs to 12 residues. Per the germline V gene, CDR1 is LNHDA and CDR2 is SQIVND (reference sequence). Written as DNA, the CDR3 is TGTGCCAGTACGGAGGGGGGCACTGAAGCTTTCTTT. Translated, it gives CASTEGGTEAFF. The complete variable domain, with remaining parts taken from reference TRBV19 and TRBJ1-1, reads DGGITQSPKYLFRKEGQNVTLSCEQNLNHDAMYWYRQDPGQGLRLIYYSQIVNDFQKGDIAEGYSVSREKKESFPLTVTSAQKNPTAFYLCASTEGGTEAFFGQGTRLTVV.

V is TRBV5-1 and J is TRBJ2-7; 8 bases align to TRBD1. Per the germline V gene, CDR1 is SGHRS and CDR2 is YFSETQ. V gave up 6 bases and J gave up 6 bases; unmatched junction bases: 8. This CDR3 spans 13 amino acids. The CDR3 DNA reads TGCGCCAGCACCTTCCCGGGACAGGTCGAGCAGTACTTC. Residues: CASTFPGQVEQYF.

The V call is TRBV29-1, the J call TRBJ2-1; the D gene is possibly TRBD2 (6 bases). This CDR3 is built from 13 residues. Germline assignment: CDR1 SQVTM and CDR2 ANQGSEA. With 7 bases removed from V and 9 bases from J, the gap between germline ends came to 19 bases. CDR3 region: CSAPEWGEVEQFF. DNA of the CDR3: TGCAGCGCCCCAGAATGGGGGGAGGTTGAGCAGTTCTTC.

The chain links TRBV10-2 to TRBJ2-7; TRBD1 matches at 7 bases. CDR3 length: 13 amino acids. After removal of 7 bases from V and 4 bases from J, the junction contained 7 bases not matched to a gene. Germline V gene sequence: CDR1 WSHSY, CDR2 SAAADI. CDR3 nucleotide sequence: TGCGCCAGCACGAAGGGGGCGATTTACGAGCAGTACTTC. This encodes CASTKGAIYEQYF.

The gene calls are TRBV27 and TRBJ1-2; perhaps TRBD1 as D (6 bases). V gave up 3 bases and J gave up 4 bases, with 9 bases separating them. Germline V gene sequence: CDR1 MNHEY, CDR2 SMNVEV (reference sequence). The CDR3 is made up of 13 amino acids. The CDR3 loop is CASSLEGGYGYTF. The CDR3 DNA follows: TGTGCCAGCAGTTTGGAAGGGGGCTATGGCTACACCTTC.

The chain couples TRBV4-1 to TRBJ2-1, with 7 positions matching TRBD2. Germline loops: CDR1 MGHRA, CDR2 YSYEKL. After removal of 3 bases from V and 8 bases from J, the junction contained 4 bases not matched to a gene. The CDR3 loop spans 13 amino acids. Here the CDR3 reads CASSQGSGDEQFF. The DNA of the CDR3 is TGCGCCAGCAGCCAGGGAAGCGGGGATGAGCAGTTCTTC.

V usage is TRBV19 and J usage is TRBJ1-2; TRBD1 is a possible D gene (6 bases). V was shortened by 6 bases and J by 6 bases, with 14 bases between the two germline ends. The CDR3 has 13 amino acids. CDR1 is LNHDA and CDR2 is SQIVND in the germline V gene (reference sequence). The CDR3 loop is CASRPQGYDGYTF. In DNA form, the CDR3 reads TGTGCCAGTAGACCACAGGGCTACGATGGCTACACCTTC.